This T cell receptor beta chain was captured by sequencing in a study of memory CD4+ T cells and cytomegalovirus serostatus (dated by TCRdb to about 2019). For the wider study: The cohort comprised around 35 healthy Belgian adults, 9 CMV seropositive and 24 CMV seronegative. The study sequenced CD4+ memory TCRbeta repertoires of a Belgian cohort with known cytomegalovirus serostatus to replicate a published TCR-based CMV serostatus classifier.

Single viable CD3+CD4+CD8-CD45RO+ cells were sorted as memory CD4+ T cells on a FACSAria II. CMV serostatus was determined with a Roche Elecsys assay detecting serum IgG against CMV pp150, pp28, p38 and p52. After thawing, total CD4+ T cells were enriched by positive selection with CD4 magnetic microbeads. The samples came from a different study that was designed specifically to examine the CD4+ T cell memory repertoire. Peripheral blood mononuclear cells were isolated and cryopreserved following standard operating procedures; serum was stored at -80 °C. The staining used CD3-PerCP (BW264/56), CD4-APC (RPA-T4), CD45RO-PE (UCHT1) and CD8-Pacific Orange (3B5) antibodies, and Sytox blue was used to exclude non-viable cells. This clone was seen more than once but under ten times. The clone's antigen remains unknown. The input lacks base qualities; no much larger clone sits a single base away. The Quick-DNA Microprep Kit was used to extract genomic DNA from the sorted cells. Amplification of TCRbeta DNA was done with the immunoSEQ hsTCRbeta kit, following the protocol from the manufacturer. An Illumina MiSeq instrument was used to sequence the TCRbeta libraries. From the authors' description of their analysis: Once out-of-frame sequences had been removed, millions of distinct TCRbeta sequences were left, which works out to an average of about 67,000 per individual. Two values were used to score each individual: the count of 150 to 200 previously reported CMV-associated TCRbeta sequences and the total count of productive distinct TCRbeta sequences. A beta-binomial model was reimplemented in Python, and scikit-learn random forests with default parameters were trained on US cohort data. Classifier performance on the Belgian cohort was summarized as median AUC with percentile confidence intervals calculated over 10,000 bootstrap iterations. TCRdb carries this immuneACCESS record with in-frame sequences only. Its versions omit some clonotypes, under half of them owing to an unresolved V gene in the studies checked, with the rest unexplained. The V and J calls and clone size are taken from that table; D and trimming were inferred from the DNA. Recorded for this sample are about 44,000 clones; about four fifths of them occurred a single time. The top ten clones comprise roughly 1.1% of the sample.

Study-wide conclusions, independent of this receptor: The results were interpreted as suggesting that the CMV-associated TCR signature is largely present in the CD4+ memory repertoire. Among the approximately 160 previously reported CMV-associated TCRbeta sequences, approximately 70 showed up in the CD4+ memory repertoires, with each one found in between one and five individuals. On the Belgian cohort, the classifier based on the original framework reached a median bootstrapped AUC of nearly 0.96, with a 95% CI of 0.76-1.00. For CMV serostatus prediction, a median bootstrapped AUC of 0.95 was reached with the original framework, and a median bootstrapped AUC of around 0.9 was reached with a US-trained random forest. Only CD4+CD45RO+ memory cells were sequenced, in contrast to the original study, which included naive and memory CD4+ and CD8+ populations.

This TCR was sampled from an adult in good health and CMV-seronegative. Sequenced input: memory CD4+ T cells from blood.

The DNA reads TGTGCCAGCAGCTCAAATAAAAGAACAGGGGGTAGCACTGAAGCTTTCTTT. Its amino acids are CASSSNKRTGGSTEAFF. The rearrangement combines TRBV5-4 with TRBJ1-1, with 8 middle bases fitting TRBD1. V is pruned by 3 bases and J by 4 bases, leaving 14 bases of the junction without a gene match. From the cysteine through the phenylalanine, the CDR3 covers 17 amino acids. The CDR3 DNA has 51 bases and is translated from base 1. Sequences SGHNT (CDR1) and YYREEE (CDR2) are obtained from the germline V gene (reference sequence).